The 26 T cell receptor beta chains given below trace back to one sample, sequenced in a study of T cell responses to AZD1222 COVID-19 vaccine. This table comes from immunoSEQ multiplex PCR, and its TCRdb copy is limited to in-frame clones, with some not included. The repertoire holds 95,000 to 150,000 clones, roughly nine tenths seen once, with over 1.5% in the top ten. The sequences come from peripheral blood, collected on day 0 of AZD1222 vaccination. The receptors stem from an adult in good health.

The chain uses TRBV30 and TRBJ1-3, with 11 bases lining up with TRBD1. Germline V gene sequence: CDR1 GTSNPN, CDR2 SVGIG (reference sequence). V was pared by 1 base and J by 0 bases, with 5 bases of the junction left unmatched. The CDR3 contains 17 residues. As DNA, the CDR3 is TGTGCCTGGAGTGCCTGGACAGGGGGCGGCTCTGGAAACACCATATATTTT. Its protein product is CAWSAWTGGGSGNTIYF.

This chain links TRBV4-2 with TRBJ1-2, with 8 bases aligning to TRBD1. Germline V lookup: CDR1 LGHNA, CDR2 YNFKEQ. V shed 5 bases, J shed 6 bases, and the junction held 8 bases outside the gene matches. The CDR3 is made up of 14 amino acids. The CDR3 region is CASSDLLTGDGYTF. The CDR3 region has the DNA TGTGCCAGCAGCGACCTCTTGACAGGGGATGGCTACACCTTC.

This clone showed up just once. The chain employs TRBV30 and TRBJ2-1, with D maybe TRBD2 (6 bases). From germline, CDR1 is GTSNPN and CDR2 SVGIG (reference sequence). V lost 2 bases and J 2 bases, leaving 10 bases between the germline ends. CDR3 length: 14 amino acids. The CDR3 region is CAWSRRGAYNEQFF. In DNA form, the CDR3 reads TGTGCCTGGAGTAGGCGGGGAGCCTACAATGAGCAGTTCTTC.

V usage is TRBV24-1 and J usage is TRBJ2-2, with a tentative D call TRBD1 (5 bases). This CDR3 spans 15 amino acids. Germline CDR1 KGHDR, CDR2 SFDVKD. The V end lost 5 bases, the J end lost 0 bases, and 9 bases lay between the germline ends. Here the CDR3 DNA reads TGTGCCACCAGTGGGGCAGGGACGAACACCGGGGAGCTGTTTTTT. This translates into CATSGAGTNTGELFF.

The rearrangement links TRBV30 to TRBJ1-6; 8 bases align to TRBD1. V was pared by 0 bases and J by 11 bases, with 12 bases of the junction left unmatched. This CDR3 spans 16 amino acids. Germline lookup yields CDR1 GTSNPN and CDR2 SVGIG (reference sequence). The CDR3, as DNA: TGTGCCTGGAGTGTACTTGGACAGGGCCTTGGTGCACCCCTCCACTTT. Residues: CAWSVLGQGLGAPLHF.

V gene TRBV7-8 combines with J gene TRBJ2-3; 12 nucleotides agree with TRBD2. V gave up 7 bases and J gave up 0 bases; unmatched junction bases: 5. There are 16 residues in the CDR3. CDR1 is SGHVS and CDR2 is FQNEAQ in the germline V gene. CDR3 coding DNA: TGTGCCAGCAAAACTAGCGGGAGGAGGAGCACAGATACGCAGTATTTT. It translates to CASKTSGRRSTDTQYF.

The chain joins TRBV4-2 to TRBJ1-2; D ambiguous. The length of the CDR3 is 15 residues. Germline CDR1 and CDR2: LGHNA and YNFKEQ. Trimming shortened V by 0 bases and J by 8 bases, and 16 bases separated the two germline ends. CDR3 protein: CASSQESGSHRGYTF. The CDR3 region has the DNA TGTGCCAGCAGCCAAGAGTCGGGCAGTCATAGGGGCTACACCTTC.

This sequence joins TRBV20-1 and TRBJ1-4; a possible D gene is TRBD1 (6 bases). With 3 bases removed from V and 8 bases from J, the gap between germline ends came to 19 bases. Germline CDR1 reads DFQATT; CDR2 reads SNEGSKA (reference sequence). The CDR3 is made up of 15 amino acids. CDR3 sequence reads: CSASMGRGAIEKLFF. The CDR3 DNA follows: TGCAGTGCTAGTATGGGGCGGGGGGCTATAGAAAAACTGTTTTTT.

This clone was observed a few times. The chain employs TRBV20-1 and TRBJ2-7, with 7 bases identical to TRBD2. Looked up from germline, CDR1 is DFQATT and CDR2 is SNEGSKA (reference sequence). The ends lost 3 bases at V and 0 bases at J; junction bases unmatched: 14. The CDR3 contains 17 residues. The CDR3 sequence is CSASSPPGGVGSYEQYF. The CDR3 DNA reads TGCAGTGCTAGTTCTCCTCCTGGGGGGGTGGGCTCCTACGAGCAGTACTTC.

V and J are TRBV27 and TRBJ1-1; no clear D. The CDR3 contains 15 residues. The germline V gene encodes CDR1 MNHEY and CDR2 SMNVEV (reference sequence). V lost 3 bases to trimming and J lost 7 bases, with 18 bases between them. CDR3 DNA: TGTGCCAGCAGTTTGATTAGCCGACCGCCCTATGAAGCTTTCTTT. It is translated as CASSLISRPPYEAFF.

This chain uses TRBV21-1 with TRBJ1-2; the table's D call, TRBD1, was not checked against the DNA. TRBV21-1 is flagged as a pseudogene. CDR3 length equals 11 residues. The DNA for the CDR3 is TGTGCCAGCAGCAAAAGAAGACAGTCCCCCTTC. Residues: CASSKRRQSPF.

The J gene is TRBJ1-6, the V gene TRBV5-8, with D possibly TRBD1 on 5 matching bases. This CDR3 has 16 residues. CDR1 is SGHTS, CDR2 YDEGEE, per germline. V lost 5 bases, J lost 0 bases, and 12 bases lay in between. Written as DNA, the CDR3 is TGTGCCAGCAGTCGAGGGGTGAGCTCCTATAATTCACCCCTCCACTTT. Translated, it gives CASSRGVSSYNSPLHF.

J is TRBJ2-1 and V is TRBV24-1; possibly TRBD2 for D (6 bases). CDR3 size: 14 residues. Trimming pared 2 bases from V and 4 bases from J, leaving 8 bases between. Germline V gene data show CDR1 as KGHDR and CDR2 as SFDVKD. The DNA for the CDR3 is TGTGCCACCAGTGATTCCGGGAGATACAATGAGCAGTTCTTC. As protein: CATSDSGRYNEQFF.

The chain carries TRBV27 and TRBJ2-5; 10 bases line up with TRBD1. The CDR3 totals 17 residues. Unmatched junction bases numbered 8, after V lost 2 bases and J lost 2 bases. Germline V gives CDR1 MNHEY, CDR2 SMNVEV (reference sequence). The CDR3 DNA reads as TGTGCCAGCAGTTTAGGAGGTGCGGGACAGGGGCAAGAGACCCAGTACTTC. It is translated as CASSLGGAGQGQETQYF.

V usage is TRBV11-1 and J usage is TRBJ2-3, with 9 bases matching TRBD1. With V trimmed by 3 bases and J by 2 bases, 3 bases remained unmatched. The CDR3 extends over 15 amino acids. In germline, CDR1 is SGHAT, CDR2 FQDESV (reference sequence). The CDR3 reads CASSLGQGFTDTQYF. CDR3 coding DNA: TGTGCCAGCAGCTTGGGACAGGGATTCACAGATACGCAGTATTTT.

This chain uses TRBV2 with TRBJ1-1, with 10 bases lining up with TRBD1. Per the germline V gene, CDR1 is SNHLY and CDR2 is FYNNEI. V shed 7 bases, J shed 3 bases, and the junction held 5 bases outside the gene matches. The CDR3 length is 14 residues. The CDR3 DNA reads TGTGCCAGCAACCTGGACAGGGGGGACACTGAAGCTTTCTTT. It translates to CASNLDRGDTEAFF. Full variable domain (remainder filled in from reference TRBV2 and TRBJ1-1): EPEVTQTPSHQVTQMGQEVILRCVPISNHLYFYWYRQILGQKVEFLVSFYNNEISEKSEIFDDQFSVERPDGSNFTLKIRSTKLEDSAMYFCASNLDRGDTEAFFGQGTRLTVV.

The table lists this clone with a count of one. The chain carries TRBV7-2 and TRBJ1-5; 7 bases are a match to TRBD1. Trimming at V came to 5 bases and at J to 4 bases, leaving 8 bases not matched to a gene. The CDR3 has 15 residues. CDR1 is SGHTA and CDR2 is FQGNSA in the germline V gene. CDR3 in amino acids: CASSPEGAHNQPQHF. The CDR3 DNA reads TGTGCCAGCAGCCCCGAGGGGGCGCATAATCAGCCCCAGCATTTT.

The chain joins TRBV10-2 to TRBJ2-7, with D maybe TRBD1 (6 bases). Deletions cut 6 bases from V and 0 bases from J, with 15 bases between. The CDR3 spans 15 residues. Germline lookup yields CDR1 WSHSY and CDR2 SAAADI. For the CDR3, the DNA is TGCGCCAGCAGCGCGTCCAGGGGTAGCTCCTACGAGCAGTACGTC. It translates to CASSASRGSSYEQYV.

The genes are TRBV5-5 and TRBJ1-6; TRBD1 is a possible D gene (5 bases). Trimming took 3 bases from V and 4 from J, leaving 20 bases between them. Germline V CDR1 and CDR2: SGHKS, YYEKEE (reference sequence). The CDR3 is 18 residues long. The CDR3 spells CASSSAYRTQSYNSPLHF. Written as DNA, the CDR3 is TGTGCCAGCAGCTCGGCATACAGGACTCAGAGTTATAATTCACCCCTCCACTTT. Full variable domain (missing parts from reference TRBV5-5 and TRBJ1-6): DAGVTQSPTHLIKTRGQQVTLRCSPISGHKSVSWYQQVLGQGPQFIFQYYEKEERGRGNFPDRFSARQFPNYSSELNVNALLLGDSALYLCASSSAYRTQSYNSPLHFGNGTRLTVT.

The J gene is TRBJ1-3, the V gene TRBV7-9; the D gene is possibly TRBD1 (5 bases). This CDR3 spans 18 amino acids. The germline CDR1 and CDR2 sequences are SEHNR and FQNEAQ (reference sequence). Trimming stripped 6 bases from V and 0 bases from J, with 21 bases between. This chain's CDR3 is CASRNAGTARISGNTIYF. The CDR3 bases are TGTGCCAGCAGGAATGCCGGGACGGCGAGGATCTCTGGAAACACCATATATTTT. The full variable domain, completed using reference TRBV7-9 and TRBJ1-3, is DTGVSQNPRHKITKRGQNVTFRCDPISEHNRLYWYRQTLGQGPEFLTYFQNEAQLEKSRLLSDRFSAERPKGSFSTLEIQRTEQGDSAMYLCASRNAGTARISGNTIYFGEGSWLTVV.

The chain joins TRBV5-1 to TRBJ2-1; D gene uncertain. Germline V CDR1 and CDR2: SGHRS, YFSETQ. The CDR3 sequence is 14 residues long. Trimming removed 0 bases at V and 8 bases at J, with 12 bases between. The CDR3 loop reads CASSLERGADEQFF. The CDR3 nucleotides are TGCGCCAGCAGCTTGGAGAGAGGTGCGGATGAGCAGTTCTTC. The variable domain in full, with the rest retrieved from reference TRBV5-1 and TRBJ2-1, is KAGVTQTPRYLIKTRGQQVTLSCSPISGHRSVSWYQQTPGQGLQFLFEYFSETQRNKGNFPGRFSGRQFSNSRSEMNVSTLELGDSALYLCASSLERGADEQFFGPGTRLTVL.

This sequence joins TRBV4-1 and TRBJ1-4; 9 nucleotides line up with TRBD1. CDR1 is MGHRA, CDR2 YSYEKL, per germline. The CDR3 runs to 15 residues. V was clipped by 2 bases and J by 7 bases; unmatched bases: 5. The CDR3 DNA is TGCGCCAGCAGCCAACCGGGACAGGGAGCTGAAAAACTGTTTTTT. This sequence encodes CASSQPGQGAEKLFF.

The J gene is TRBJ1-1, the V gene TRBV11-3; the D gene is possibly TRBD1 (6 bases). This CDR3 comprises 14 residues. Germline V gives CDR1 SGHNT, CDR2 YENEEA. The V gene lost 4 bases and the J gene lost 3 bases, with 12 bases spanning the gap. In nucleotides, the CDR3 is TGTGCCAGCAGCTCCTCGGGGGCGGACACTGAAGCTTTCTTT. Protein sequence: CASSSSGADTEAFF.

The chain employs TRBV24-1 and TRBJ1-1; D unclear. Germline assignment: CDR1 KGHDR and CDR2 SFDVKD. The V end lost 4 bases, the J end lost 5 bases, and 7 bases lay between the germline ends. CDR3 length: 12 residues. The CDR3 loop is CATSDTGTEAFF. The DNA for the CDR3 is TGTGCCACCAGTGACACCGGGACTGAAGCTTTCTTT.

The rearrangement joins TRBV9 to TRBJ2-1; D gene uncertain. The CDR3 extends over 10 amino acids. Germline V gene sequence: CDR1 SGDLS, CDR2 YYNGEE. V lost 8 bases to trimming and J lost 6 bases, with 6 bases between them. DNA for the CDR3: TGTGCCAGTGAAGGCAATGAGCAGTTCTTC. This encodes CASEGNEQFF.

The rearrangement uses TRBV3-1 (or the pseudogene TRBV3-2) and TRBJ1-2; the D is unclear. The V gene's germline CDR1 is LGHDT and CDR2 YNNKEL (reference sequence). V lost 6 bases, J lost 0 bases, and 11 bases lay in between. The CDR3 totals 14 residues. The CDR3 spells CASRPLGANYGYTF. The DNA for the CDR3 is TGTGCCAGCAGACCCCTTGGGGCTAACTATGGCTACACCTTC.